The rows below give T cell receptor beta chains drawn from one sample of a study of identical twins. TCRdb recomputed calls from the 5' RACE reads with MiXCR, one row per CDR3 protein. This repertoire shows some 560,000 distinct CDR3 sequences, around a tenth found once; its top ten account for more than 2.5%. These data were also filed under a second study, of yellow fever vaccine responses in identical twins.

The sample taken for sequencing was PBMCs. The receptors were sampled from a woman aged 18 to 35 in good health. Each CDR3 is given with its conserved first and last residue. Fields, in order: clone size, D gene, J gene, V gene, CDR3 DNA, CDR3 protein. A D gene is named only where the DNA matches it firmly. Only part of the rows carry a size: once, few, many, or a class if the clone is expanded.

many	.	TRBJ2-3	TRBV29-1	TGCAGCGTTGCTACCGCCTCAGATACGCAGTATTTT	CSVATASDTQYF
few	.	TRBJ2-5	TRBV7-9	TGTGCCAGCAGCTCCAAGGAAGGTTGGTTGGAGACCCAGTACTTC	CASSSKEGWLETQYF
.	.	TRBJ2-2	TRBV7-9	TGTGCCAGCAGCCCACAGGGTTACACCGGGGAGCTGTTTTTT	CASSPQGYTGELFF
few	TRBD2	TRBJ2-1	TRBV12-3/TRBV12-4	TGTGCCAGCAGTCCCTTAGCGGGATTTTTAAAGGGTGAGCAGTTCTTC	CASSPLAGFLKGEQFF
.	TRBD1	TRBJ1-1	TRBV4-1	TGCGCCAGCAGCCAACGGGACAGGGAGAACACTGAAGCTTTCTTT	CASSQRDRENTEAFF
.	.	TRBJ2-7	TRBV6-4	TGTGCCAGCAGTGCATTCGCCCGACTTTCCTACGAGCAGTACTTC	CASSAFARLSYEQYF
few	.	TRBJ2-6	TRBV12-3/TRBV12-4	TGTGCCAGCACCCCTGCGGGGGCCAACGTCCTGACTTTC	CASTPAGANVLTF
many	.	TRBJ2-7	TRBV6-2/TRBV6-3	TGTGCCAGCAGTTATTACAGGGTCTCCTACGAGCAGTACTTC	CASSYYRVSYEQYF
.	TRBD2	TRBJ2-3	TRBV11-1	TGTGCCAGCAGCTCTCGTCGGGGGGGCGTTTTATCCACAGATACGCAGTATTTT	CASSSRRGGVLSTDTQYF
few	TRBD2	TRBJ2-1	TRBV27	TGTGCCAGCAGTCACCTCAGCGGGAGCTCCTACAATGAGCAGTTCTTC	CASSHLSGSSYNEQFF
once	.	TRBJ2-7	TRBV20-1	TGCAGTGCTAGAGAGATGGGAGTTGGGAACTCCTACGAGCAGTACTTC	CSAREMGVGNSYEQYF
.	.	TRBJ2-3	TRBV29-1	TGCAGCGTTGAGGGGGGCGGGGATACGCAGTATTTT	CSVEGGGDTQYF
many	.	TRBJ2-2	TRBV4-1	TGCGCCAGCAGCCCGGAGTCGATCGCCGGGGAGCTGTTTTTT	CASSPESIAGELFF
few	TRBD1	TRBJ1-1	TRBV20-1	TGCAGTGCTTCTAATGACAGGGCTGAAGCTTTCTTT	CSASNDRAEAFF
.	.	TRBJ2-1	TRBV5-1	TGCGCCAGCAGCTCAGGGAAAACGTCCTACAATGAGCAGTTCTTC	CASSSGKTSYNEQFF
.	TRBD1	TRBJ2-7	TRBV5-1	TGCGCCAGCAGCTACCAGGTTGGGACAGGAATTCACTACGAGCAGTACTTC	CASSYQVGTGIHYEQYF
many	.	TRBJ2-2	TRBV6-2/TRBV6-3	TGTGCCAGCACCGTTTATGGCGCCGGGGAGCTGTTTTTT	CASTVYGAGELFF
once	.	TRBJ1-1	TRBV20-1	TGCAGTGCTAGTAGGCAGGCCCAAGCTTTCTTT	CSASRQAQAFF
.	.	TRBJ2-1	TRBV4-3	TGCGCCAGCAGCCAAGACTCTAGGGCCTACAATGAGCAGTTCTTC	CASSQDSRAYNEQFF
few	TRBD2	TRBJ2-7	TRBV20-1	TGCAGTGCTAGAGACGAGCGGGGGGCTTCCTACGAGCAGTACTTC	CSARDERGASYEQYF
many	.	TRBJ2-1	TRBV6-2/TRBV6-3	TGTGCCAGCTTCTCGGGAAAGCGGGTATACAATGAGCAGTTCTTC	CASFSGKRVYNEQFF
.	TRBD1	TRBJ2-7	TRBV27	TGTGCCAGCAGTTTCCCACCTGGGACAGGGGCCCCCTACGAGCAGTACTTC	CASSFPPGTGAPYEQYF
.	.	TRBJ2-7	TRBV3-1	TGTGCCAGCAGCCAAGACTATGCGAACCCTAAGCAGTACTTC	CASSQDYANPKQYF
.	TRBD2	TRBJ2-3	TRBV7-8	TGTGCCAGCAGCTTAGCGAAGACTAGCGGGAGTAGGACAGATACGCAGTATTTT	CASSLAKTSGSRTDTQYF
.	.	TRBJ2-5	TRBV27	TGTGCCAGCAGGACGCGGCAGGAGGTAGAGACCCAGTACTTC	CASRTRQEVETQYF
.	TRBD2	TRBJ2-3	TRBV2	TGTGCCAGCAGGAGACTAGCGGGAGACCGCACAGATACGCAGTATTTT	CASRRLAGDRTDTQYF
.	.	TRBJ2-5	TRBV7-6	TGTGCCGGGAGGAATATCATTCAAGAGACCCAGTACTTC	CAGRNIIQETQYF
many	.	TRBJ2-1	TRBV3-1	TGTGCCAGCAGCCACAACAGAAAAAACAATGAGCAGTTCTTC	CASSHNRKNNEQFF
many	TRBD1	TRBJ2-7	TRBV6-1	TGTGCCACCGGACAGGGTGGATACGAGCAGTACTTC	CATGQGGYEQYF
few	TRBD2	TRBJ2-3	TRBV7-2	TGTGCCAGCAGCGCACGACTAGCGGGGCGCACAGATACGCAGTATTTT	CASSARLAGRTDTQYF
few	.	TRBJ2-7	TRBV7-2	TGTGCCAGTCGACCCGCCAGGACGGTGATCTACGAGCAGTACTTC	CASRPARTVIYEQYF
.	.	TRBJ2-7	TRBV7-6	TGTGCCAGCAGCTTAGTGGACAGCGACTACGAGCAGTACTTC	CASSLVDSDYEQYF
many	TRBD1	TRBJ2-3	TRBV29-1	TGCAGCGTTGGAGGGGGCAAAGAAGATACGCAGTATTTT	CSVGGGKEDTQYF
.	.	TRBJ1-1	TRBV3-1	TGTGCCAGCAGCCACGCCACTGAAGCTTTCTTT	CASSHATEAFF
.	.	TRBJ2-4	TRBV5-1	TGCGCCAGCCACGCTCGGGCGGGTGATGACATTCAGTACTTC	CASHARAGDDIQYF
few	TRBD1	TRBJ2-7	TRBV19	TGTGCCAGTAGTCCGAAGACAGGGGCTTTCTCCTACGAGCAGTACTTC	CASSPKTGAFSYEQYF
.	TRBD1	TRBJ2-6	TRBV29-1	TGCAGCGCGAGACAGGGTCTTAGCTCTGGGGCCAACGTCCTGACTTTC	CSARQGLSSGANVLTF
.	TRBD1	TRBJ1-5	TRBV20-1	TGCAGTGCCACCGGGACAGGGGTCGAACAGCCCCAGCATTTT	CSATGTGVEQPQHF
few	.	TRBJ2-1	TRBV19	TGTGCCAGTAACAGGGCCAACACCAATGAGCAGTTCTTC	CASNRANTNEQFF
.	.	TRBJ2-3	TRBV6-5	TGTGCCAGCAGTTACCGGTCTGGGGCAGATACGCAGTATTTT	CASSYRSGADTQYF
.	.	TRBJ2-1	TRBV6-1	TGTGCCAGCAGGCCCGTGGGCGGACGTGAGCAGTTCTTC	CASRPVGGREQFF
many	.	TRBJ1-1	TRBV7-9	TGTGCCAGCAGGCTAATGTTTGCCGCGAGGGATGAAGCTTTCTTT	CASRLMFAARDEAFF